This T cell receptor (beta chain) originates from a study of T cell repertoires in cytomegalovirus infection. As for this clonotype: The antigen is not known.

MiXCR, run by TCRdb on the reads, gives a single entry per CDR3 protein. The sample records 700,000 to 850,000 distinct CDR3 sequences, approximately 30% being singletons. V was pared by 5 bases and J by 1 base, with 6 bases between. This CDR3 comprises 12 residues. From germline, CDR1 is MDHEN and CDR2 SYDVKM. Regarding the study as a whole: Dominant in the ex vivo response were TCR beta clonotypes restricted by HLA-C and specific for CMV.

The clonotype originates from a human donor in good health (CMV status not recorded). Some clones in this sample may be carry-over from other donors' samples. J is TRBJ2-7 and V is TRBV28; no definite D call. Specimen: cultured CD8+ T cells from PBMCs, collected from culture after CMV antigen stimulation. The CDR3 spells CASSGLSYEQYV. The CDR3 nucleotides read TGTGCCAGCAGTGGATTATCCTACGAGCAGTACGTC.